Detailed here is one TCR beta chain. Its antigen remains unknown. The data are from a study of monozygotic twins with inflammatory bowel disease. Study findings and constraints: A single strong IBD-associated signal or clonotype was not supported by the findings. Treatment differences in immunosuppression may have added variability to the repertoires of patients.

The CDR3 spans 14 residues. Germline V gene data show CDR1 as LNHDA and CDR2 as SQIVND (reference sequence). Total RNA, at about 3,800 ng, went into every TCR library. UMIs with a 6-nucleotide sample barcode were added by template switching. TCRdb reanalyzed the 5' RACE reads and collapses them to one entry per CDR3 protein, without DNA. The listing records nearly 450,000 distinct CDR3 sequences. This chain joins TRBV19 and TRBJ2-5. Sequencing used blood. The TCR sequence derives from a human donor with ulcerative colitis or Crohn's disease, or a healthy co-twin of an affected twin (not recorded which). CDR3 protein: CASSIGDPSETQYF.